This passage covers 23 T cell receptor beta chains from one sample sequenced in a study of blood T cell repertoires in COVID-19. Clones were read by immunoSEQ multiplex PCR, and TCRdb kept only the in-frame ones, dropping some. The table shows over 250,000 clones, with under 90% occurring only once. The material sequenced was PBMCs or T cells enriched from blood (not recorded which). Receptors originate from a man aged 25-45 years with acute COVID-19.

Worth noting for this clone: Sequence at one end of the junction differs from germline and may be a read error. The V and J genes are TRBV5-1 and TRBJ2-3, with D tentatively TRBD2 (5 bases). The CDR3 is 16 residues long. The germline gives CDR1 SGHRS, CDR2 YFSETQ. The DNA for the CDR3 is TGTGCCAGCAGCCTTCCGGACCATAGAGGGACAGATACGCAGTATTTT. It specifies CASSLPDHRGTDTQYF.

V usage is TRBV7-9 and J usage is TRBJ1-2; 10 bases are shared with TRBD1. Germline loops: CDR1 SEHNR, CDR2 FQNEAQ (reference sequence). J gave up 0 bases and V 3 bases, and 1 base lay outside the gene matches. The CDR3 runs 15 residues. The DNA for the CDR3 is TGTGCCAGCAGCTTTGGACAGGGGGCTAACTATGGCTACACCTTC. It specifies CASSFGQGANYGYTF.

This chain joins TRBV25-1 and TRBJ2-3; tentatively, D is TRBD1 (6 bases). The CDR3 sequence is 12 residues long. Trimming pared 8 bases from V and 2 bases from J, leaving 8 bases between. Per germline, CDR1 MGHDK and CDR2 SYGVNS. The CDR3 sequence: CASGDITDTQYF. DNA for the CDR3: TGTGCCAGCGGGGACATCACAGATACGCAGTATTTT.

The chain joins TRBV4-3 to TRBJ1-2; the match to TRBD1 covers 8 bases. This CDR3 is built from 15 residues. V shed 1 base and J 6 bases; nucleotides not matched to a gene: 7. CDR1 is LGHNA, CDR2 YSLEER, per germline. This CDR3 reads CASSQARQGANGYTF. CDR3 nucleotide sequence: TGCGCCAGCAGCCAAGCTCGGCAGGGGGCAAATGGCTACACCTTC.

The J gene is TRBJ1-1, the V gene TRBV28; D may be TRBD1 (6 bases). CDR1 is MDHEN, CDR2 SYDVKM, per germline. The CDR3 loop spans 12 amino acids. The V end was cut by 10 bases, the J end by 11 bases, with 20 bases between. The CDR3: CATVLTGGWAFF. For the CDR3, the DNA is TGTGCCACCGTTCTGACAGGCGGGTGGGCTTTCTTT.

CDR3 DNA sequence: TGTGCCAGCAGTTACGAACAGACCTATAATTCACCCCTCCACTTT. It is translated as CASSYEQTYNSPLHF. The J gene is TRBJ1-6, the V gene TRBV6-6, with D unresolved. Germline CDR1 is MNHNY and CDR2 is SVGAGI (reference sequence). Trimming removed 2 bases at V and 2 bases at J, with 7 bases between. The CDR3 is 15 amino acids.

The gene calls are TRBV19 and TRBJ2-1, with D possibly matching TRBD2 (7 bases). Looked up from germline, CDR1 is LNHDA and CDR2 is SQIVND (reference sequence). Deletions cut 7 bases from V and 2 bases from J, with 15 bases between. The CDR3 contains 15 residues. CDR3: CASTLGGGPYNEQFF. The DNA of the CDR3 is TGTGCCAGTACCCTAGGGGGAGGGCCCTACAATGAGCAGTTCTTC.

This clone was counted once. The rearrangement joins TRBV19 to TRBJ1-2; D gene uncertain. The CDR3 consists of 15 residues. CDR1 LNHDA and CDR2 SQIVND come from the germline V gene (reference sequence). V was pared by 0 bases and J by 4 bases, with 12 bases between. The CDR3 sequence is CASSIDSGLFYGYTF. The DNA of the CDR3 is TGTGCCAGTAGTATAGATTCTGGCCTTTTCTATGGCTACACCTTC.

The chain is built from TRBV27 and TRBJ2-2; 7 bases map to TRBD2. The germline V gene encodes CDR1 MNHEY and CDR2 SMNVEV (reference sequence). The CDR3 extends over 14 amino acids. The V gene end was trimmed by 7 bases and the J gene end by 7 bases; junction bases not matched to a gene: 9. The CDR3 sequence: CASTTSGDGGELFF. The CDR3 coding sequence is TGTGCCAGCACCACAAGCGGGGATGGCGGGGAGCTGTTTTTT.

V and J are TRBV5-1 and TRBJ2-3; 12 bases align to TRBD1. The junction had 9 bases not matched to a gene; V was cut back by 2 bases and J by 5 bases. The CDR3 consists of 17 residues. Germline CDR1 and CDR2: SGHRS and YFSETQ. DNA for the CDR3: TGCGCCAGCAGCTTAGGACCGGGACAGGGGGCGCAAGATACGCAGTATTTT. As protein: CASSLGPGQGAQDTQYF. Full variable domain (rest looked up from reference TRBV5-1 and TRBJ2-3): KAGVTQTPRYLIKTRGQQVTLSCSPISGHRSVSWYQQTPGQGLQFLFEYFSETQRNKGNFPGRFSGRQFSNSRSEMNVSTLELGDSALYLCASSLGPGQGAQDTQYFGPGTRLTVL.

V usage is TRBV27 and J usage is TRBJ2-3; 11 bases are shared with TRBD2. J was trimmed by 0 bases and V by 5 bases; bases with no gene match: 16. The CDR3 extends over 20 amino acids. CDR1 and CDR2 from the germline V gene are MNHEY and SMNVEV (reference sequence). CDR3 nucleotide sequence: TGTGCCAGCAGTGGAGGACTAGCGGGCCTACCGAGACCTAGCACAGATACGCAGTATTTT. It encodes CASSGGLAGLPRPSTDTQYF.

The chain uses TRBV5-5 and TRBJ2-1; 12 bases match TRBD2. V lost 2 bases to trimming and J lost 10 bases; unmatched junction nucleotides: 10. CDR1 is SGHKS, CDR2 YYEKEE, per germline (reference sequence). This CDR3 has 16 amino acids. The CDR3 reads CASSFSRGLAGREQFF. In nucleotides, the CDR3 is TGTGCCAGCAGCTTTTCGAGAGGACTAGCGGGAAGGGAGCAGTTCTTC.

V is TRBV18 and J is TRBJ2-3, with D possibly TRBD2 on 6 matching bases. The CDR3 covers 15 residues. Trimming pared 2 bases from V and 0 bases from J, leaving 9 bases between. CDR1 and CDR2 (germline): KGHSH, LQKENI. DNA for the CDR3: TGTGCCAGCTCACCATGGGCGGGGAGCACAGATACGCAGTATTTT. Its translation: CASSPWAGSTDTQYF.

The CDR3 reads CASSQYGTNEKLFF. CDR3 coding DNA: TGTGCCAGCAGCCAGTACGGAACTAATGAAAAACTGTTTTTT. V and J are TRBV3-1 (or the pseudogene TRBV3-2) and TRBJ1-4; D not certain. CDR1 and CDR2 from the germline V gene are LGHDT and YNNKEL (reference sequence). With 3 bases removed from V and 1 base from J, the gap between germline ends came to 6 bases. The CDR3 runs to 14 residues.

In DNA, the CDR3 is TGTGCCAGCACTTCGGGATATGGCTACACCTTC. As protein: CASTSGYGYTF. This chain joins TRBV9 and TRBJ1-2; D is unresolved. There are 11 residues in the CDR3. The germline V and J ends were trimmed by 6 bases and 5 bases, with 8 bases remaining between them. Germline assignment: CDR1 SGDLS and CDR2 YYNGEE.

The gene calls are TRBV4-2 and TRBJ1-5; D unclear. From germline, CDR1 is LGHNA and CDR2 YNFKEQ. This CDR3 region has 17 residues. The V gene lost 0 bases and the J gene lost 4 bases, with 16 bases spanning the gap. CDR3 DNA: TGTGCCAGCAGCCAAGAGTTAAGACATTCTGGAAATCAGCCCCAGCATTTT. Translation: CASSQELRHSGNQPQHF.

This chain links TRBV27 with TRBJ2-5, with 10 nucleotides matching TRBD1. CDR3 length: 16 residues. Germline CDR1 and CDR2: MNHEY and SMNVEV (reference sequence). V was clipped by 5 bases and J by 5 bases; unmatched bases: 11. CDR3 loop: CASSDFPGQGTETQYF. The DNA of the CDR3 is TGTGCCAGCAGTGACTTCCCGGGACAGGGGACGGAGACCCAGTACTTC.

The CDR3 DNA is TGTGCCAGCAGTTACTTGACAGGGGAAGCTTTCTTT. This sequence encodes CASSYLTGEAFF. V usage is TRBV6-5 and J usage is TRBJ1-1; the match to TRBD1 covers 7 bases. After removal of 1 base from V and 8 bases from J, the junction contained 1 base not matched to a gene. The CDR3 is made up of 12 amino acids. Germline V gene sequence: CDR1 MNHEY, CDR2 SVGAGI.

The genes are TRBV11-2 and TRBJ2-1, with D perhaps matching TRBD1 (5 bases). This CDR3 has 16 amino acids. Germline V CDR1 and CDR2: SGHAT, FQNNGV. The V and J ends lost 0 bases and 2 bases respectively, with 11 bases between them. The CDR3 nucleotides read TGTGCCAGCAGCTTAGAAGGGGATACCCCCTACAATGAGCAGTTCTTC. It encodes CASSLEGDTPYNEQFF.

The CDR3 DNA is TGTGCCAGCAGCTTAGTCCAGGGGAATTCACCCCTCCACTTT. This sequence encodes CASSLVQGNSPLHF. V usage is TRBV7-2 and J usage is TRBJ1-6; D is possibly TRBD1 (6 bases). The CDR3 totals 14 residues. Between the trimmed V and J ends, which lost 1 base and 7 bases, there was a span of 8 bases. Germline lookup yields CDR1 SGHTA and CDR2 FQGNSA.

This clone has a single count. The V call is TRBV18, the J call TRBJ2-5; a weak D match, TRBD1 (6 bases). This CDR3 has 15 residues. Per the germline V gene, CDR1 is KGHSH and CDR2 is LQKENI. V was shortened by 6 bases and J by 1 base, with 15 bases between the two germline ends. The CDR3 DNA is TGTGCCAGCTCCCCTAGGACAGTACTCCAAGAGACCCAGTACTTC. This codes for CASSPRTVLQETQYF.

The chain carries TRBV7-9 and TRBJ2-7; tentative D call: TRBD2 (6 bases). Germline lookup yields CDR1 SEHNR and CDR2 FQNEAQ (reference sequence). The CDR3 is 14 residues long. With 5 bases removed from V and 7 bases from J, the gap between germline ends came to 18 bases. In DNA, the CDR3 is TGTGCCAGCAGCCCAACTGGGAGGACGGGGGAGCAGTACGTC. Protein sequence: CASSPTGRTGEQYV.

V gene TRBV4-1 combines with J gene TRBJ2-1; 8 nucleotides agree with TRBD2. Unmatched junction bases numbered 9, after V lost 5 bases and J lost 6 bases. The CDR3 extends over 15 amino acids. The germline CDR1 and CDR2 sequences are MGHRA and YSYEKL. For the CDR3, the DNA is TGCGCCAGCAGCTTTAGCGGGAACCAGCGCAATGAGCAGTTCTTC. Encoded protein: CASSFSGNQRNEQFF.